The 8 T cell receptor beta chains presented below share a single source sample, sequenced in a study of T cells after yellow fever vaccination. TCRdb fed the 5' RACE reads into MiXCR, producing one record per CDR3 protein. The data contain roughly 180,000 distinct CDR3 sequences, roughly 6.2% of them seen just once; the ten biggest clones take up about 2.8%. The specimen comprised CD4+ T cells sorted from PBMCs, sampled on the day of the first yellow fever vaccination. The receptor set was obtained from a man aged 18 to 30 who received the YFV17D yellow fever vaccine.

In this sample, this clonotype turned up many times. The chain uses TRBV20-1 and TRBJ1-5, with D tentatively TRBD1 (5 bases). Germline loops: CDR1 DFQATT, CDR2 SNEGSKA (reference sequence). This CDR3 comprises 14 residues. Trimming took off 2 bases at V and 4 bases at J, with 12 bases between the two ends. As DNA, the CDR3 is TGCAGTGCTAGACGCCAGGGACCGAATCAGCCCCAGCATTTT. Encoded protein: CSARRQGPNQPQHF.

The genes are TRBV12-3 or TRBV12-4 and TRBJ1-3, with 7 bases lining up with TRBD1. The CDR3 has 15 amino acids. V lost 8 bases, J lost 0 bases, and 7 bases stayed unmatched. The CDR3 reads CASSLTGASGNTIYF. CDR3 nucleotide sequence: TGTGCCAGCTCACTAACAGGGGCCTCTGGAAACACCATATATTTT.

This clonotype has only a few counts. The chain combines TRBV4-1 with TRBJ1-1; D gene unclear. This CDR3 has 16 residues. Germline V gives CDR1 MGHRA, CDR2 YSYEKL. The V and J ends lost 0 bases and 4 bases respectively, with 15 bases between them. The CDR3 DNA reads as TGCGCCAGCAGCCAAGAATCGGTGGCGAGAGGCACTGAAGCTTTCTTT. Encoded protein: CASSQESVARGTEAFF.

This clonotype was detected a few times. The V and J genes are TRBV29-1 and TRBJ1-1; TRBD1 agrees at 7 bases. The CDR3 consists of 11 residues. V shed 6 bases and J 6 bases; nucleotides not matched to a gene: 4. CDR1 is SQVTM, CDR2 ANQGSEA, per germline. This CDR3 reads CSVGTDPEAFF. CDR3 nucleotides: TGCAGCGTCGGGACAGACCCTGAAGCTTTCTTT.

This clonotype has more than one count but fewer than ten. The chain's CDR3 is CASSLLGELNEKLFF. CDR3 nucleotides: TGTGCCAGCAGCTTATTAGGGGAATTGAATGAAAAACTGTTTTTT. This chain links TRBV7-9 with TRBJ1-4, with D tentatively TRBD1 (5 bases). CDR1 and CDR2 (germline): SEHNR, FQNEAQ (reference sequence). The CDR3 is made up of 15 amino acids. V was cut by 2 bases and J by 5 bases, with 12 bases left in between.

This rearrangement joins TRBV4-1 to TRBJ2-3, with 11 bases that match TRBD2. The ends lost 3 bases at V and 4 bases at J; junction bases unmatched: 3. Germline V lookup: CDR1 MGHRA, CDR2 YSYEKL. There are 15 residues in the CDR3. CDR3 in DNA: TGCGCCAGCAGCCAGTTACTAGCGGGGGCAGATACGCAGTATTTT. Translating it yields CASSQLLAGADTQYF.

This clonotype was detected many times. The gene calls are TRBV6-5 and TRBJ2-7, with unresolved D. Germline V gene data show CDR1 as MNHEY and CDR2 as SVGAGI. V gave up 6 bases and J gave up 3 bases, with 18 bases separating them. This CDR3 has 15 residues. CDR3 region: CASSYGLKGNYEQYF. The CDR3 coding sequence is TGTGCCAGCAGCTACGGGTTGAAAGGGAACTACGAGCAGTACTTC.

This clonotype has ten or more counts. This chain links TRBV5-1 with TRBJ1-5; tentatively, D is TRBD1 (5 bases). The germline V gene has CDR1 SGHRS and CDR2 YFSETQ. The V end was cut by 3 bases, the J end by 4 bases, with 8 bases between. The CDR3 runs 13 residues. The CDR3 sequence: CASSSGGNQPQHF. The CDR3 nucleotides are TGCGCCAGCAGCTCCGGGGGAAATCAGCCCCAGCATTTT.